These T cell receptor beta chains were read from a single sample in a study of T-cell memory formation after mild COVID-19. TCRdb processed the 5' RACE reads anew with MiXCR; each CDR3 protein has one entry. The data show about 90,000 distinct CDR3 sequences, about 13% seen once. The sequenced sample was PBMCs or a T cell subset sorted from them (not recorded which). The receptors come from an adult woman who had mild COVID-19 (a few samples of this study predate the infection). Cell type and time point are not known. CDR3s include the opening cysteine and the closing phenylalanine or tryptophan. The order of the fields is CDR3 protein, CDR3 DNA, clone size, V gene, J gene, D gene. A D gene is named only where the DNA matches it firmly. Not all rows give a size; the values are once, few, many and, for expanded clones, a class.

CDR3: CASSPSSEQFF; DNA: TGTGCCAGCAGCCCCAGCTCTGAGCAGTTCTTC; size: few; V: TRBV7-9; J: TRBJ2-1; D: .
CDR3: CASSKGPDTQYF; DNA: TGTGCCAGCAGCAAGGGCCCAGATACGCAGTATTTT; size: .; V: TRBV5-6; J: TRBJ2-3; D: .
CDR3: CASSLESGPVTKNIQYF; DNA: TGTGCCAGCAGCTTAGAGTCAGGCCCCGTAACCAAAAACATTCAGTACTTC; size: .; V: TRBV7-6; J: TRBJ2-4; D: .
CDR3: CSARQGGYEQYF; DNA: TGCAGTGCACGACAGGGTGGGTACGAGCAGTACTTC; size: many; V: TRBV20-1; J: TRBJ2-7; D: TRBD1
CDR3: CASSFPQTPETQYF; DNA: TGCGCCAGCAGCTTCCCACAGACTCCAGAGACCCAGTACTTC; size: few; V: TRBV5-1; J: TRBJ2-5; D: .
CDR3: CASSLPGASGRQNTGELFF; DNA: TGTGCCAGCAGCTTGCCCGGCGCTAGCGGGAGGCAGAACACCGGGGAGCTGTTTTTT; size: few; V: TRBV7-9; J: TRBJ2-2; D: TRBD2
CDR3: CASTTTSGSQETQYF; DNA: TGTGCCAGCACCACGACTAGCGGGAGCCAAGAGACCCAGTACTTC; size: many; V: TRBV12-3/TRBV12-4; J: TRBJ2-5; D: TRBD2
CDR3: CASIPLGLAGFSEQFF; DNA: TGTGCCAGCATCCCGCTTGGACTAGCGGGCTTTAGTGAGCAGTTCTTC; size: .; V: TRBV12-3/TRBV12-4; J: TRBJ2-1; D: TRBD2
CDR3: CASRGGQNHEQYF; DNA: TGTGCCAGCAGGGGGGGACAGAACCACGAGCAGTACTTC; size: .; V: TRBV2; J: TRBJ2-7; D: .
CDR3: CSAPRGHEQFF; DNA: TGCAGTGCTCCACGGGGGCATGAGCAGTTCTTC; size: few; V: TRBV20-1; J: TRBJ2-1; D: .
CDR3: CASSLWGLGYNSPLHF; DNA: TGTGCCAGCAGTTTGTGGGGGTTGGGGTATAATTCACCCCTCCACTTT; size: few; V: TRBV27; J: TRBJ1-6; D: .
CDR3: CASSQDTSTLHF; DNA: TGTGCCAGCAGCCAAGACACCAGCACCCTCCACTTT; size: .; V: TRBV7-9; J: TRBJ1-6; D: .
CDR3: CASSLPGPTGELFF; DNA: TGTGCCAGCAGCTTACCGGGCCCCACCGGGGAGCTGTTTTTT; size: few; V: TRBV7-3; J: TRBJ2-2; D: .
CDR3: CAISGPSGGAGETQYF; DNA: TGTGCCATCAGTGGACCTAGCGGGGGGGCCGGAGAGACCCAGTACTTC; size: .; V: TRBV10-3; J: TRBJ2-5; D: TRBD2
CDR3: CASSAGGTGAYEQYF; DNA: TGTGCCAGCAGCGCAGGGGGCACTGGCGCCTACGAGCAGTACTTC; size: .; V: TRBV9; J: TRBJ2-7; D: TRBD1
CDR3: CASSQNTGLQSEQFF; DNA: TGTGCCAGCAGCCAAAACACGGGACTGCAGTCGGAGCAGTTCTTC; size: .; V: TRBV7-8; J: TRBJ2-1; D: .
CDR3: CASSQEGGRTNTEAFF; DNA: TGTGCCAGCAGCCAAGAAGGGGGACGGACGAACACTGAAGCTTTCTTT; size: .; V: TRBV4-2; J: TRBJ1-1; D: .
CDR3: CASSYYSGGQDEQFF; DNA: TGTGCCAGCAGTTACTACAGCGGAGGGCAGGATGAGCAGTTCTTC; size: few; V: TRBV6-5; J: TRBJ2-1; D: .
CDR3: CASSRSRLSGAGYGYTF; DNA: TGCGCCAGCAGCCGGTCCAGGCTCTCCGGAGCCGGCTATGGCTACACCTTC; size: .; V: TRBV4-3; J: TRBJ1-2; D: .
CDR3: CASSSGLETYEQYF; DNA: TGCGCCAGCAGCTCGGGACTGGAAACCTACGAGCAGTACTTC; size: few; V: TRBV5-1; J: TRBJ2-7; D: .
CDR3: CASSQYSYEQYF; DNA: TGTGCCAGCAGCCAGTATTCCTACGAGCAGTACTTC; size: few; V: TRBV4-2; J: TRBJ2-7; D: .
CDR3: CASSLGGGSSYEQYF; DNA: TGTGCCAGCAGCTTAGGCGGGGGGTCCTCCTACGAGCAGTACTTC; size: few; V: TRBV7-9; J: TRBJ2-7; D: TRBD2
CDR3: CASALGLSQREQYF; DNA: TGTGCCAGCGCGTTGGGCCTCTCCCAAAGAGAGCAGTACTTC; size: .; V: TRBV9; J: TRBJ2-7; D: .
CDR3: CASSISGTDLAEQYF; DNA: TGTGCCAGCAGCATCTCCGGGACGGACCTGGCCGAGCAGTACTTC; size: many; V: TRBV9; J: TRBJ2-7; D: .